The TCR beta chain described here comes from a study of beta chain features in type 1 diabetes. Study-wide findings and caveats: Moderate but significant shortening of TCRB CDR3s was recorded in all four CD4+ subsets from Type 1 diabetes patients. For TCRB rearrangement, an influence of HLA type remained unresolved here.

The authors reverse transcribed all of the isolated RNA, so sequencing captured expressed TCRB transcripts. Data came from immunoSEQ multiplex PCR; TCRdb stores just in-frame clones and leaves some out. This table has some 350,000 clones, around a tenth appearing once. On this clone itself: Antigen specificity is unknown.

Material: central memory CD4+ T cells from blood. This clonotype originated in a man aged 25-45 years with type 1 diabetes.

CDR3 bases: TGTGCCAGCAGCCTCTCCGGTTTGTCCGGAAACACCATATATTTT. It codes for CASSLSGLSGNTIYF. The V and J genes are TRBV7-6 and TRBJ1-3; D uncertain. This CDR3 comprises 15 residues. V lost 5 bases to trimming and J lost 4 bases, with 15 bases between them. Germline lookup yields CDR1 SGHVS and CDR2 FNYEAQ. The variable domain in full, with the rest retrieved from reference TRBV7-6 and TRBJ1-3, is GAGVSQSPRYKVTKRGQDVALRCDPISGHVSLYWYRQALGQGPEFLTYFNYEAQQDKSGLPNDRFSAERPEGSISTLTIQRTEQRDSAMYRCASSLSGLSGNTIYFGEGSWLTVV.